The rows below give T cell receptor beta chains drawn from one sample of a study of OX40 agonist ivuxolimab in advanced cancers. Produced via immunoSEQ multiplex PCR; TCRdb's table is partial and in-frame only. The table has approximately 100,000 clones, 90% seen once. The sample was CD4+ or CD8+ T cells sorted from blood, taken in a trial of the OX40 agonist ivuxolimab. The receptors were sampled from an adult with an advanced solid tumor such as melanoma, head and neck, liver or kidney cancer. Each CDR3 is given with its conserved first and last residue. D genes are given only for firm matches. Expanded clones get a size class; other rows say once, few or many, or leave the size out.

D | J | size | V | CDR3 | DNA
- | TRBJ1-5 | once | TRBV7-2 | CASSLEVDKPQHF | TGTGCCAGCAGCTTAGAGGTGGATAAGCCCCAGCATTTT
- | TRBJ2-5 | - | TRBV5-1 | CASTQRETQYF | TGCGCCAGCACCCAAAGAGAGACCCAGTACTTC
- | TRBJ2-7 | - | TRBV2 | CASSEMDEQYF | TGTGCCAGCAGTGAAATGGACGAGCAGTACTTC
- | TRBJ1-5 | - | TRBV18 | CASSPQEGRHRNQPQHF | TGTGCCAGCTCACCACAAGAAGGCCGCCACCGTAATCAGCCCCAGCATTTT
TRBD2 | TRBJ2-1 | - | TRBV7-3 | CASSLARTSGYEQFF | TGTGCCAGCAGCTTAGCCCGGACTAGCGGGTATGAGCAGTTCTTC
TRBD1 | TRBJ2-2 | - | TRBV16 | CASSLPGDRGRTGELFF | TGTGCCAGCAGCCTCCCTGGGGACAGGGGGCGGACCGGGGAGCTGTTTTTT
- | TRBJ1-4 | - | TRBV28 | CASRGPGEKLFF | TGTGCCAGCAGGGGGCCGGGGGAAAAACTGTTTTTT
- | TRBJ1-1 | - | TRBV7-8 | CASSLRGANTEAFF | TGTGCCAGCAGCTTAAGGGGAGCGAACACTGAAGCTTTCTTT
TRBD2 | TRBJ2-7 | - | TRBV6-1 | CASTGTSGEQYF | TGTGCCAGCACCGGGACTAGCGGCGAGCAGTACTTC
- | TRBJ1-2 | - | TRBV10-1 | CASTPGGECMDYGYTF | TGCGCCAGCACGCCGGGGGGGGAATGTATGGACTATGGCTACACCTTC
TRBD2 | TRBJ2-7 | - | TRBV11-3 | CASSLEGTSSWEQYF | TGTGCCAGCAGCTTAGAGGGGACTAGCTCGTGGGAGCAGTACTTC
- | TRBJ2-2 | - | TRBV6-5 | CASSPPLNTGELFF | TGTGCCAGCAGTCCCCCCTTAAACACCGGGGAGCTGTTTTTT
TRBD1 | TRBJ1-5 | - | TRBV7-6 | CASSSGGNQPQHF | TGTGCCAGCAGCTCAGGGGGGAATCAGCCCCAGCATTTT
- | TRBJ2-7 | - | TRBV6-6 | CASSMDGYEQYF | TGTGCCAGCAGCATGGACGGATACGAGCAGTACTTC
TRBD1 | TRBJ1-1 | - | TRBV7-8 | CASSSYRGYTEAFF | TGTGCCAGCAGCTCCTACAGGGGGTACACTGAAGCTTTCTTT
- | TRBJ2-7 | - | TRBV20-1 | CRVTLGEQYF | TGCAGAGTGACCTTGGGGGAGCAGTACTTC
- | TRBJ1-3 | - | TRBV2 | CASIIDLNAMSIYF | TGTGCCAGCATAATTGACCTGAACGCGATGTCCATATATTTT
TRBD2 | TRBJ2-1 | few | TRBV4-3 | CASSQDPSGNNEQFF | TGCGCCAGCAGCCAAGATCCTAGCGGGAACAATGAGCAGTTCTTC
- | TRBJ1-4 | few | TRBV14 | CASSPDGRIEKLFF | TGTGCCAGCAGCCCGGACGGAAGAATTGAAAAACTGTTTTTT
- | TRBJ1-5 | - | TRBV7-9 | CASSLESFHQPQHF | TGTGCCAGCAGCTTGGAGTCTTTCCATCAGCCCCAGCATTTT
- | TRBJ2-3 | - | TRBV14 | CASSLDLGGTQYF | TGTGCCAGCAGCCTAGACCTGGGAGGTACGCAGTATTTT
- | TRBJ1-1 | - | TRBV7-3 | CASSLMPGDTEAFF | TGTGCCAGCAGCTTAATGCCAGGGGACACTGAAGCTTTCTTT
TRBD1 | TRBJ2-7 | - | TRBV5-1 | CASSLDTGASYEQYF | TGCGCCAGCAGCTTGGATACAGGGGCATCCTACGAGCAGTACTTC
- | TRBJ1-5 | - | TRBV6-5 | CASSYRGYGNQPQHF | TGTGCCAGCAGTTACAGGGGCTATGGGAATCAGCCCCAGCATTTT
- | TRBJ2-7 | - | TRBV28 | CASSPGSAPYEQYF | TGTGCCAGCAGCCCAGGGTCAGCCCCCTACGAGCAGTACTTC
- | TRBJ2-3 | - | TRBV7-9 | CASSSVAGRSTDTQYF | TGTGCCAGCAGCTCCGTCGCGGGGAGAAGCACAGATACGCAGTATTTT
- | TRBJ2-2 | - | TRBV19 | CASSIGGVNGELFF | TGTGCCAGTAGTATAGGTGGGGTTAACGGGGAGCTGTTTTTT
- | TRBJ2-3 | - | TRBV28 | CASNRDSVRDTQYF | TGTGCCAGTAACAGGGATTCCGTTCGAGATACGCAGTATTTT
- | TRBJ2-2 | - | TRBV19 | CASSIVWGAGTGELFF | TGTGCCAGTAGTATAGTTTGGGGGGCAGGTACCGGGGAGCTGTTTTTT
- | TRBJ2-5 | - | TRBV2 | CASLNPSQETQYF | TGTGCCAGCTTGAACCCCTCCCAAGAGACCCAGTACTTC
TRBD2 | TRBJ2-1 | - | TRBV7-7 | CASSPILAGRGNEQFF | TGTGCTAGCAGCCCCATTCTAGCGGGAAGGGGCAATGAGCAGTTCTTC
- | TRBJ2-1 | once | TRBV11-2 | CASSFTFRDSGYEQFF | TGTGCCAGCAGCTTCACCTTCCGGGACTCTGGTTACGAGCAGTTCTTC
TRBD2 | TRBJ2-3 | - | TRBV4-1 | CASSTFKLAGVGDTQYF | TGCGCCAGCAGCACATTCAAACTAGCGGGAGTGGGGGATACGCAGTATTTT